These T cell receptor beta chains were read from a single sample in a study of T cell changes during pregnancy in multiple sclerosis. The data were produced by immunoSEQ multiplex PCR, yet TCRdb's version contains in-frame clones alone and is incomplete. The sample includes about 36,000 clones, roughly 91% of them seen just once. This sample comprised CD4+ T cells from peripheral blood mononuclear cells, obtained in the second trimester of pregnancy. The receptors were sampled from a female donor in good health, enrolled as a control in a pregnancy study. Both conserved end residues are part of each CDR3. D genes are given only for firm matches. Clone size, where shown, is once, few, many, or a class for clones that have expanded.

j_call d_call v_call clone_size cdr3_aa cdr3_nt
TRBJ2-3 . TRBV2 . CASSASGSTDTQYF TGTGCCAGCAGTGCGTCGGGAAGCACAGATACGCAGTATTTT
TRBJ2-3 TRBD2 TRBV10-2 . CASSEASGYFQYF TGCGCCAGCAGTGAAGCTAGCGGTTATTTTCAGTATTTT
TRBJ1-5 . TRBV5-4 . CASSLDGNQPQHF TGTGCCAGCAGCTTGGACGGGAATCAGCCCCAGCATTTT
TRBJ2-7 . TRBV23-1 . CASSRFPQTGMDEQYF TGCGCCAGCAGTCGGTTCCCCCAAACAGGAATGGACGAGCAGTACTTC
TRBJ2-2 . TRBV7-9 once CASSLGDSLNTGELFF TGTGCCAGCAGCTTAGGAGACAGTTTGAACACCGGGGAGCTGTTTTTT
TRBJ2-3 . TRBV6-5 . CASRIYSPRDTQYF TGTGCCAGCAGGATTTATAGCCCTAGGGATACGCAGTATTTT
TRBJ1-2 . TRBV7-9 few CASSLIGVRSYTF TGTGCCAGCAGCTTAATCGGGGTTCGAAGCTACACCTTC
TRBJ1-2 . TRBV18 . CASSPMSPGQNYGYTF TGTGCCAGCTCACCAATGTCGCCGGGACAAAACTATGGCTACACCTTC
TRBJ2-7 . TRBV4-1 . CASSQGVPGEQYF TGCGCCAGCAGCCAAGGAGTACCGGGCGAGCAGTACTTC
TRBJ1-1 TRBD1 TRBV5-1 . CASSSGTVTISGTEAFF TGCGCCAGCAGCTCCGGGACAGTAACAATTTCAGGCACTGAAGCTTTCTTT
TRBJ2-1 TRBD2 TRBV5-1 . CASSPIPTSGNEQFF TGCGCCAGCAGCCCTATTCCGACTAGCGGCAATGAGCAGTTCTTC
TRBJ2-5 . TRBV6-5 . CASSYASGEETQYF TGTGCCAGCAGTTACGCTTCAGGGGAAGAGACCCAGTACTTC
TRBJ2-7 TRBD1 TRBV7-7 . CASSLEPGTVTTYEQYF TGTGCTAGCAGCTTAGAGCCCGGGACAGTTACCACCTACGAGCAGTACTTC
TRBJ1-5 TRBD1 TRBV28 . CASRGQGPNQPQHF TGTGCCAGCCGGGGACAGGGTCCCAATCAGCCCCAGCATTTT
TRBJ2-2 TRBD1 TRBV19 . CASSLQGVGELFF TGTGCCAGTAGTCTACAGGGGGTCGGGGAGCTGTTTTTT
TRBJ1-4 . TRBV5-3 . CARSRRNSATNEKLFF TGTGCCAGAAGCCGAAGAAACAGTGCAACTAATGAAAAACTGTTTTTT
TRBJ2-5 . TRBV18 . CASSPWTVPQETQYF TGTGCCAGCTCACCGTGGACAGTTCCTCAAGAGACCCAGTACTTC
TRBJ1-1 . TRBV29-1 . CSVGGTTEAFF TGCAGCGTTGGAGGCACCACTGAAGCTTTCTTT